This T cell receptor (beta chain) derives from a study of technical replicates of blood from several donors (dated by TCRdb to 2015 to 2018). About this clone itself: Its antigen target is currently unknown. Per-base quality was not reported, and no clone a single base away is much larger than it.

To prepare the library, the immunoSEQ multiplex PCR assay was applied. TCRdb took this table from immuneACCESS and kept in-frame rearrangements with V and J called. Such tables lack part of the clones; where checked against another copy, unresolved V genes explain under half of the gap, and the rest is unexplained. The sample includes about 70,000 clones, with about 90% observed a single time. The ten largest clones add up to 0.3% to 0.4% of the sample. The germline V gene (reference sequence) gives CDR1 as MNHEY and CDR2 as SMNVEV. The CDR3 numbers 18 residues from cysteine through phenylalanine. Left in the record is the CDR3 DNA by itself, 54 bases read in frame from the first base. The V end loses 3 bases and the J end loses 2 bases, and a stretch of 20 bases separates them.

The source material was T cells isolated from PBMCs. The sequence links TRBV27 to TRBJ2-1; the D gene is possibly TRBD2, with 6 bases matching. The TCR sequence derives from a human donor in good health. The DNA is as follows: TGTGCCAGCAGTTTTAACCCCCCGCTAGCGAAGACCTACAATGAGCAGTTCTTC. This codes for CASSFNPPLAKTYNEQFF.